These 20 T cell receptor beta chains share one sample of origin, sequenced in a study of Graves' ophthalmopathy and Graves' hyperthyroidism. RNA served as the template for amplifying TCR beta CDR3 regions. An opening RT-PCR round employed HTBI primers and preceded a second-round multiplex PCR. TCRdb processed the multiplex PCR reads anew with MiXCR; each CDR3 protein has one entry. This sample yields some 350,000 distinct CDR3 sequences, of which 17% are seen a single time; roughly 2.3% belongs to the top ten. The material sequenced was peripheral blood. These receptors all stem from an adult woman with stable Graves' hyperthyroidism.

This clonotype was counted between two and nine times. Germline and junction disagree at one end, which may indicate a read error. This chain connects TRBV7-3 to TRBJ1-1; 10 bases are shared with TRBD1. Germline V CDR1 and CDR2: SGHTA, FQGTGA. This CDR3 spans 15 amino acids. CDR3 nucleotide sequence: TGTGCCTGCAGCTTGGGTGACAGGGGGCACACTGAAGCTTTCTTT. This gives the protein CACSLGDRGHTEAFF.

In regard to this clonotype: One end of the junction is discordant with germline, which a read error may explain. The DNA of the CDR3 is TGTGCCAGCTGGAGGAGGGCCATAAACATTCAGTACTTC. Its translation: CASWRRAINIQYF. The V gene is TRBV28, the J gene TRBJ2-4, with D possibly matching TRBD2 (6 bases). Germline lookup yields CDR1 MDHEN and CDR2 SYDVKM. The CDR3 totals 13 residues.

This clonotype was observed at least ten times. V gene TRBV27 combines with J gene TRBJ2-7; tentative D call: TRBD1 (6 bases). The length of the CDR3 is 14 residues. Germline CDR1 and CDR2: MNHEY and SMNVEV (reference sequence). Deletions cut 8 bases from V and 0 bases from J, with 14 bases between. Written as DNA, the CDR3 is TGTGCCAGCGCCTCGGGACAAAGCTCCTACGAGCAGTACTTC. Translating it yields CASASGQSSYEQYF.

This clonotype was counted ten times or more. The chain employs TRBV2 and TRBJ2-7; D might be TRBD1 or TRBD2, each matching 6 bases. Trimming cost V 7 bases and J 6 bases, with 19 bases left between them. Germline V lookup: CDR1 SNHLY, CDR2 FYNNEI. This CDR3 has 14 residues. In DNA form, the CDR3 reads TGTGCCAGCACCCAGGGGAGGCCCCCCTCCGAGCAGTACTTC. Translating it yields CASTQGRPPSEQYF. Filled out from reference TRBV2 and TRBJ2-7, the complete variable domain reads EPEVTQTPSHQVTQMGQEVILRCVPISNHLYFYWYRQILGQKVEFLVSFYNNEISEKSEIFDDQFSVERPDGSNFTLKIRSTKLEDSAMYFCASTQGRPPSEQYFGPGTRLTVT.

This clonotype has a count of ten or more. CDR3 bases: TGTGCCAGCAGCGGTAGCGGGAGGTACGAGCAGTACTTC. It translates to CASSGSGRYEQYF. This sequence joins TRBV14 and TRBJ2-7, with 10 bases that match TRBD2. The V and J ends lost 5 bases and 4 bases, in that order; junction bases with no gene match: 2. Germline-derived CDR1 and CDR2 are SGHDN and FVKESK. The CDR3 is made up of 13 amino acids.

This clonotype was seen repeatedly, ten times or more. V and J are TRBV6-2 or TRBV6-3 and TRBJ2-5; the match to TRBD1 covers 8 bases. The CDR3 contains 16 residues. The germline V gene has CDR1 MNHEY and CDR2 SVGEGT. V lost 5 bases, J lost 4 bases, and 12 bases stayed unmatched. CDR3 residues: CASSPRTGTGGETQYF. DNA of the CDR3: TGTGCCAGCAGTCCCAGGACAGGGACAGGTGGAGAGACCCAGTACTTC.

This clonotype has just a few counts. A much larger clonotype is one base distant, so this may be a read error. The chain has TRBV4-1 and TRBJ1-2; D is undetermined. CDR1 MGHRA and CDR2 YSYEKL come from the germline V gene. The CDR3 consists of 12 residues. Trimming left V 0 bases short and J 1 base short, with 0 bases between. Written as DNA, the CDR3 is TGCGCCAGCAGCCAAGATAACTATGGCTACACCTTC. This encodes CASSQDNYGYTF.

At least ten counts were recorded for this clonotype. The CDR3, as DNA: TGTGCCAGCAGTCTTTACTCCAAAATGTCAGAGACCCAGTACTTC. This gives the protein CASSLYSKMSETQYF. The chain employs TRBV6-1 and TRBJ2-5; D ambiguous. V was trimmed by 5 bases and J by 4 bases, leaving 17 bases between them. CDR1 and CDR2 from the germline V gene are MNHNS and SASEGT. The CDR3 consists of 15 residues.

This clonotype was recorded at least ten times. The J gene is TRBJ2-7, the V gene TRBV28; 9 nucleotides match TRBD2. CDR1 is MDHEN, CDR2 SYDVKM, per germline. J gave up 2 bases and V 3 bases, and 14 bases lay outside the gene matches. The CDR3 sequence is 18 residues long. The CDR3 region has the DNA TGTGCCAGCAGTTTTAATCCGCTAGCGGGGACCCACCCCTACGAGCAGTACTTC. Protein product: CASSFNPLAGTHPYEQYF.

This chain uses TRBV20-1 with TRBJ1-6; TRBD1 might be the D (5 bases). Germline values: CDR1 DFQATT, CDR2 SNEGSKA (reference sequence). This CDR3 contains 13 residues. In DNA, the CDR3 is TGCAGCCATCTCCAGGGAGAGGGATCACCCCTCCACTTT. Amino acid sequence: CSHLQGEGSPLHF.

This clonotype has a count of ten or more. At one end, the junction sequence differs from germline, possibly due to a read error. This chain uses TRBV6-2 or TRBV6-3 with TRBJ1-2; 8 positions agree with TRBD1. Germline CDR1 is MNHEY and CDR2 is SVGEGT. This CDR3 region has 14 residues. The CDR3 here is CASGYSGTGYGYTF. CDR3 DNA sequence: TGTGCCAGCGGTTACTCGGGGACAGGATATGGCTACACCTTC.

This clonotype was seen many times. In nucleotides, the CDR3 is TGTGCCAGCAGTTACGGGGAGGGGAGGTATGGCTACACCTTC. The encoded protein is CASSYGEGRYGYTF. The chain joins TRBV6-5 to TRBJ1-2, with a possible D match to TRBD1 (5 bases). The V gene's germline CDR1 is MNHEY and CDR2 SVGAGI. V lost 2 bases, J lost 5 bases, and 12 bases lay in between. This CDR3 has 14 residues.

This clonotype was observed many times. This rearrangement joins TRBV19 to TRBJ1-2, with D perhaps TRBD1 (5 bases). The CDR3 has 13 amino acids. V was shortened by 6 bases and J by 4 bases, with 12 bases between the two germline ends. The germline V gene encodes CDR1 LNHDA and CDR2 SQIVND (reference sequence). CDR3 region: CASSFQGSYGYTF. CDR3 nucleotides: TGTGCCAGTAGCTTTCAGGGAAGCTATGGCTACACCTTC.

The V and J genes are TRBV6-2 or TRBV6-3 and TRBJ1-1, with 7 bases lining up with TRBD1. Unmatched junction bases numbered 2, after V lost 7 bases and J lost 6 bases. This CDR3 has 11 amino acids. CDR1 MNHEY and CDR2 SVGEGT come from the germline V gene. Written as DNA, the CDR3 is TGTGCCAGCAATGACAGGGCTGAAGCTTTCTTT. Translation: CASNDRAEAFF.

This clonotype has at least ten counts. The V call is TRBV28, the J call TRBJ2-7; tentatively, D is TRBD2 (5 bases). Germline values: CDR1 MDHEN, CDR2 SYDVKM. The CDR3 runs to 15 residues. The V end lost 8 bases, the J end lost 3 bases, and 20 bases lay between the germline ends. CDR3: CASRRGGLAHYEQYF. Written as DNA, the CDR3 is TGTGCCAGCCGACGAGGTGGGCTAGCCCACTACGAGCAGTACTTC.

The table lists this clonotype with a few counts. The chain carries TRBV7-9 and TRBJ1-2, with no clear D. Germline V CDR1 and CDR2: SEHNR, FQNEAQ (reference sequence). Trimming removed 7 bases from V and 4 bases from J, with 19 bases in between. The CDR3 covers 15 residues. CDR3 DNA sequence: TGTGCCAGCACCCTAGCCCGGGTTCTTGTCTATGGCTACACCTTC. This encodes CASTLARVLVYGYTF. The full variable domain, its missing parts supplied by reference TRBV7-9 and TRBJ1-2, is DTGVSQNPRHKITKRGQNVTFRCDPISEHNRLYWYRQTLGQGPEFLTYFQNEAQLEKSRLLSDRFSAERPKGSFSTLEIQRTEQGDSAMYLCASTLARVLVYGYTFGSGTRLTVV.

This clonotype was found many times. This rearrangement joins TRBV7-8 to TRBJ2-5; 7 positions agree with TRBD1. The CDR3 is 15 amino acids. Germline V gives CDR1 SGHVS, CDR2 FQNEAQ. V shed 2 bases, J shed 0 bases, and the junction held 3 bases outside the gene matches. The chain's CDR3 is CASSLWDRYQETQYF. Here the CDR3 DNA reads TGTGCCAGCAGCTTATGGGACAGATACCAAGAGACCCAGTACTTC.

This clonotype was observed at least ten times. The chain links TRBV6-1 to TRBJ1-5; TRBD1 might be the D (5 bases). Trimming left V 8 bases short and J 6 bases short, with 14 bases between. Germline CDR1 reads MNHNS; CDR2 reads SASEGT. The CDR3 runs 13 residues. CDR3 residues: CASGVGVGQPQHF. The CDR3 DNA is TGTGCCAGCGGGGTAGGGGTAGGTCAGCCCCAGCATTTT.

At least ten counts were recorded for this clonotype. The V gene is TRBV29-1, the J gene TRBJ1-1; the match to TRBD1 covers 8 bases. This CDR3 has 15 residues. Germline CDR1 SQVTM, CDR2 ANQGSEA. The V and J ends lost 4 bases and 6 bases, in that order; junction bases with no gene match: 13. The CDR3 sequence: CSVADRGGGRAEAFF. CDR3 DNA sequence: TGCAGCGTTGCCGACAGGGGTGGAGGTAGGGCTGAAGCTTTCTTT.

The V and J genes are TRBV20-1 and TRBJ1-6; TRBD1 agrees at 7 bases. The junction had 6 bases not matched to a gene; V was cut back by 0 bases and J by 1 base. Germline lookup yields CDR1 DFQATT and CDR2 SNEGSKA (reference sequence). The CDR3 spans 17 residues. The CDR3 nucleotides read TGCAGTGCTAGAGATAGGGGCAGGGGGTCCTATAATTCACCCCTCCACTTT. Translation gives CSARDRGRGSYNSPLHF.